This TCR beta chain appears in the sequencing data of a study of blood T cell repertoires in COVID-19. As for the study in general: From T cells, B-cell-depleted T cells, or PBMCs came the material, which was cDNA or gDNA.

Under the authors' procedure: Amplifying reference gene primers gave estimates of nucleated cell counts. Here immunoSEQ multiplex PCR was the method, and the copy in TCRdb shows in-frame clones only, minus some. V, J and clone size derive from that table, while D and trimming were established from the DNA sequence. The repertoire holds about 54,000 clones, roughly 88% seen once, with less than 4% in the top ten. The CDR3 extends over 15 amino acids. In germline, CDR1 is SSHAT, CDR2 FNYEAQ (reference sequence). The V gene end was trimmed by 5 bases and the J gene end by 0 bases; junction bases not matched to a gene: 3.

This chain joins TRBV7-7 and TRBJ2-3, with TRBD1 matching over 9 bases. This clonotype originated in a human donor in a cohort sampled during active COVID-19. The sample was peripheral blood. In nucleotides, the CDR3 is TGTGCCAGCAGCCTCGGGACAGGGAGCACAGATACGCAGTATTTT. This sequence encodes CASSLGTGSTDTQYF.